This TCR beta chain was retrieved from a study of technical replicates of blood from a handful of donors. TCRdb keeps only in-frame clones here, not all; method: immunoSEQ multiplex PCR. The sample consists of approximately 92,000 clones, nearly 97% of them appearing once. The CDR3 sequence is 18 residues long. The germline V gene encodes CDR1 LNHNV and CDR2 YYDKDF (reference sequence). Trimming left V 0 bases short and J 10 bases short, with 25 bases between. Sequenced input: T cells isolated from PBMCs. This rearrangement joins TRBV15 to TRBJ2-1; D is perhaps TRBD1 (6 bases). The sequence was obtained from a human donor in good health. The CDR3 is CATSRDPNQARSRGEQFF. The CDR3 DNA follows: TGTGCCACCAGCAGAGATCCCAACCAGGCAAGATCCAGGGGAGAGCAGTTCTTC.